This T cell receptor (beta chain) was identified during a study of T cell changes during pregnancy in multiple sclerosis. Germline V gives CDR1 LNHNV, CDR2 YYDKDF (reference sequence). J was trimmed by 3 bases and V by 0 bases; bases with no gene match: 3. The CDR3 extends over 15 amino acids. Clones were sequenced by immunoSEQ multiplex PCR, and TCRdb holds only the in-frame ones, with some missing. The table includes approximately 90,000 clones, 80% to 95% detected once. This rearrangement joins TRBV15 to TRBJ2-7, with 9 bases aligning to TRBD2. This TCR derives from a female donor with multiple sclerosis, enrolled in a pregnancy study. This specimen was peripheral blood, taken after pregnancy. This CDR3 reads CATSRDNSGSYEQYF. The DNA for the CDR3 is TGTGCCACCAGCAGAGATAATAGCGGGAGCTACGAGCAGTACTTC.